Below, 7 T cell receptor beta chains from the same sample are listed, as sequenced in a study of blood T cell repertoires in COVID-19. Method: immunoSEQ multiplex PCR; TCRdb's copy keeps in-frame clones and lacks some. The data contain some 150,000 clones, 84% of them seen just once; the ten biggest clones take up under 5.5%. The sample taken for sequencing was peripheral blood. All receptors derive from a human donor in a cohort sampled during active COVID-19.

The J gene is TRBJ1-1, the V gene TRBV5-8; the match to TRBD1 covers 8 bases. This CDR3 has 14 residues. V gave up 1 base and J gave up 3 bases; unmatched junction bases: 2. Germline V gene lookup returns CDR1 SGHTS and CDR2 YDEGEE. The CDR3 sequence is CASSLQGADTEAFF. The DNA for the CDR3 is TGTGCCAGCAGCTTGCAGGGGGCCGACACTGAAGCTTTCTTT.

The CDR3 bases are TGTGCCATCAGTGAGTCTCGAGGTAGAACAGATACGCAGTATTTT. This codes for CAISESRGRTDTQYF. This chain joins TRBV10-3 and TRBJ2-3; D is unclear. Between the trimmed V and J ends, which lost 0 bases and 3 bases, there was a span of 10 bases. Germline-derived CDR1 and CDR2 are ENHRY and SYGVKD. The CDR3 is 15 amino acids.

The chain joins TRBV6-6 to TRBJ2-3; 10 bases fit TRBD2. The CDR3 length is 14 residues. Per the germline V gene, CDR1 is MNHNY and CDR2 is SVGAGI (reference sequence). J was trimmed by 4 bases and V by 5 bases; bases with no gene match: 3. CDR3: CASSLAGASDTQYF. The CDR3, as DNA: TGTGCCAGCAGTCTAGCGGGGGCGTCAGATACGCAGTATTTT.

V is TRBV12-5 and J is TRBJ1-1, with a weak D call TRBD1 (6 bases). This CDR3 is built from 15 residues. V lost 7 bases and J 3 bases, leaving 18 bases between the germline ends. Germline CDR1 reads LGHNT; CDR2 reads FRNRAP. Here the CDR3 reads CASVVGGAVDTEAFF. In DNA form, the CDR3 reads TGTGCTAGTGTGGTAGGGGGTGCGGTCGACACTGAAGCTTTCTTT.

The chain joins TRBV29-1 to TRBJ2-7, with 7 bases identical to TRBD1. This CDR3 has 12 residues. Per the germline V gene, CDR1 is SQVTM and CDR2 is ANQGSEA. With V trimmed by 7 bases and J by 7 bases, 10 bases remained unmatched. The CDR3 loop reads CSAVRQGREQYF. The CDR3 region has the DNA TGCAGCGCCGTACGACAGGGTAGGGAGCAGTACTTC.

V is TRBV6-5 and J is TRBJ2-3, with D tentatively TRBD2 (5 bases). Trimming stripped 0 bases from V and 5 bases from J, with 15 bases between. CDR1 is MNHEY and CDR2 is SVGAGI in the germline V gene. This CDR3 region has 16 residues. CDR3 sequence reads: CASSYSYGGGIDTQYF. CDR3 bases: TGTGCCAGCAGTTACTCGTATGGCGGAGGAATAGATACGCAGTATTTT.

The chain recombines TRBV5-1 with TRBJ2-1; possibly TRBD2 for D (6 bases). The V gene lost 3 bases and the J gene lost 0 bases, with 10 bases spanning the gap. Germline CDR1 and CDR2: SGHRS and YFSETQ. The CDR3 runs to 15 residues. Here the CDR3 DNA reads TGCGCCAGCAGCTCTCTCGGGAGCTCCTACAATGAGCAGTTCTTC. Translating it yields CASSSLGSSYNEQFF.